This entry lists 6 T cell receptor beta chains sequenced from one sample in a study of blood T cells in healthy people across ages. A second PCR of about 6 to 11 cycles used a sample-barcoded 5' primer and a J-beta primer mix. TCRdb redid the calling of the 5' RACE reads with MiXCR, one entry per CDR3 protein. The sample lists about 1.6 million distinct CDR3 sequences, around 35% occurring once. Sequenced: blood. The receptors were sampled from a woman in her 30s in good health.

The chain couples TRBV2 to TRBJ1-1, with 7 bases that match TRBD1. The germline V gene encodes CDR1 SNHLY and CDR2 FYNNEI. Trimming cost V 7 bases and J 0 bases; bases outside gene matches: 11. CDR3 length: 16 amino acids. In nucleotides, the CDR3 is TGTGCCAGCAAAAGGGACAGATTAAAGATGAACACTGAAGCTTTCTTT. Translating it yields CASKRDRLKMNTEAFF.

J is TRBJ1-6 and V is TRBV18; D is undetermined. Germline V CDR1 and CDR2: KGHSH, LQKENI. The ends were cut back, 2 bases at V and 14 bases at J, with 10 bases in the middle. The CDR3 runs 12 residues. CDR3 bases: TGTGCCAGCTCACCAGACTCGTCATCCCTCCACTTT. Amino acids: CASSPDSSSLHF.

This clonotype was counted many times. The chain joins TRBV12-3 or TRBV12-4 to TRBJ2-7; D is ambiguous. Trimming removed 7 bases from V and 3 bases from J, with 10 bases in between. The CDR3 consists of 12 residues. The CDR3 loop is CASTPGDYEQYF. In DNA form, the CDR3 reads TGTGCCAGCACCCCGGGTGACTACGAGCAGTACTTC.

In DNA form, the CDR3 reads TGCAGTGCTAGAGATCAGCGGCGGGAGATAATCAATGAGCAGTTCTTC. It codes for CSARDQRREIINEQFF. The chain carries TRBV20-1 and TRBJ2-1, with 7 bases that match TRBD2. CDR1 and CDR2 from the germline V gene are DFQATT and SNEGSKA (reference sequence). J gave up 6 bases and V 0 bases, and 11 bases lay outside the gene matches. The CDR3 sequence is 16 residues long.

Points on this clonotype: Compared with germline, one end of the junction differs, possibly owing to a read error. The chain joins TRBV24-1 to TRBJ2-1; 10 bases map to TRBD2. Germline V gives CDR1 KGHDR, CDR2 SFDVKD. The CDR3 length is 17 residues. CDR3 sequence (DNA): TGTGTCACCAGTGAGACCCACGGGGCTAGCGGGAGCTCCGAGCAGTTCTTC. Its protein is CVTSETHGASGSSEQFF.

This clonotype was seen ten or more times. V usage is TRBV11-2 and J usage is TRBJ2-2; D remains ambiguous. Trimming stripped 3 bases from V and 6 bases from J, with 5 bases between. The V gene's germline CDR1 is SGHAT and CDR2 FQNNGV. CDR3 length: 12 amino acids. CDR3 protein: CASSFVAGELFF. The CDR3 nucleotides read TGTGCCAGCAGCTTTGTTGCCGGGGAGCTGTTTTTT. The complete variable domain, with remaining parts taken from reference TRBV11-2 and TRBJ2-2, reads EAGVAQSPRYKIIEKRQSVAFWCNPISGHATLYWYQQILGQGPKLLIQFQNNGVVDDSQLPKDRFSAERLKGVDSTLKIQPAKLEDSAVYLCASSFVAGELFFGEGSRLTVL.